Presented here are 8 T cell receptor beta chains from one specimen sequenced in a study of Graves' ophthalmopathy and Graves' hyperthyroidism. Amplified TCR beta CDR3 regions were obtained using RNA transcripts as template. The authors performed first-round RT-PCR with HTBI primers and then a second-round multiplex PCR. MiXCR, run by TCRdb on the multiplex PCR reads, gives a single entry per CDR3 protein. Of 1 million to 1.3 million distinct CDR3 sequences listed, 35% to 40% are singletons. Material: peripheral blood or thyroid tissue (not recorded which). These receptors came from an adult man with Graves' hyperthyroidism.

This clonotype was found many times. The V gene is TRBV7-6, the J gene TRBJ2-7, with TRBD2 matching over 12 bases. V shed 5 bases, J shed 4 bases, and the junction held 15 bases outside the gene matches. The CDR3 contains 18 residues. CDR1 SGHVS and CDR2 FNYEAQ come from the germline V gene. The CDR3 here is CASSPQASGRAIGYEQYF. In nucleotides, the CDR3 is TGTGCCAGCAGCCCGCAGGCTAGCGGGAGGGCCATCGGATACGAGCAGTACTTC.

The V gene is TRBV7-9, the J gene TRBJ2-6; D gene uncertain. The CDR3 is 13 residues long. V dropped 2 bases and J dropped 9 bases, with 8 bases sitting between them. CDR1 and CDR2 from the germline V gene are SEHNR and FQNEAQ (reference sequence). The CDR3 region is CASSLTGVNVLTF. DNA of the CDR3: TGTGCCAGCAGCTTAACGGGCGTCAACGTCCTGACTTTC.

This clonotype was seen ten or more times. V usage is TRBV3-1 and J usage is TRBJ1-1; D may be TRBD1 (5 bases). Trimming shortened V by 0 bases and J by 0 bases, and 11 bases separated the two germline ends. This CDR3 comprises 16 residues. CDR1 and CDR2 (germline): LGHDT, YNNKEL (reference sequence). In nucleotides, the CDR3 is TGTGCCAGCAGCCAAGATCTTCCGGGACTGAACACTGAAGCTTTCTTT. Residues: CASSQDLPGLNTEAFF.

The sample holds many counts of this clonotype. The CDR3 coding sequence is TGTGCCAGCAGCTCGCCCCTAGTATCAGGCGAGCAGTACTTC. It yields the protein CASSSPLVSGEQYF. The chain has TRBV7-9 and TRBJ2-7; the D is unclear. Per germline, CDR1 SEHNR and CDR2 FQNEAQ (reference sequence). The CDR3 contains 14 residues. Trimming left V 4 bases short and J 6 bases short, with 16 bases between.

Remarks on this clonotype: A much larger clone is a single base away; this may be a read error. As DNA, the CDR3 is TGTGCCAGCCAAACCTCTGGAAACACCATATATTTT. It specifies CASQTSGNTIYF. The chain employs TRBV2 and TRBJ1-3; unclear D gene. V shed 8 bases and J shed 0 bases, with 5 bases lying between them. This CDR3 region has 12 residues. Germline V gene data show CDR1 as SNHLY and CDR2 as FYNNEI. The variable domain in full, with the rest retrieved from reference TRBV2 and TRBJ1-3, is EPEVTQTPSHQVTQMGQEVILRCVPISNHLYFYWYRQILGQKVEFLVSFYNNEISEKSEIFDDQFSVERPDGSNFTLKIRSTKLEDSAMYFCASQTSGNTIYFGEGSWLTVV.

This clonotype was seen a few times. V gene TRBV5-4 combines with J gene TRBJ2-5, with a weak D call TRBD1 (6 bases). The CDR3 has 15 residues. Germline lookup yields CDR1 SGHNT and CDR2 YYREEE (reference sequence). Trimming left V 0 bases short and J 5 bases short, with 14 bases between. The CDR3, as DNA: TGTGCCAGCAGCTTGGTTGGGGGCCTAAGGGAGACCCAGTACTTC. Translation: CASSLVGGLRETQYF.

A single count supports this clonotype. The V call is TRBV12-3 or TRBV12-4, the J call TRBJ1-2, with 8 bases aligning to TRBD1. The V and J ends lost 5 bases and 7 bases, in that order; junction bases with no gene match: 15. CDR3 size: 16 residues. The CDR3 reads CASSPQPGTGASGYTF. CDR3 bases: TGTGCCAGCAGTCCCCAACCCGGGACAGGTGCTTCTGGCTACACCTTC.

This clonotype was seen at least ten times. This chain joins TRBV29-1 and TRBJ1-1; a weak D match, TRBD1 (5 bases). Germline V gives CDR1 SQVTM, CDR2 ANQGSEA. V lost 6 bases and J lost 6, with 14 bases in between. The CDR3 is 12 residues long. Written as DNA, the CDR3 is TGCAGCGTCCCGCCCCGGGGCCCTGAAGCTTTCTTT. Encoded protein: CSVPPRGPEAFF.